The 3 T cell receptor beta chains below were found in one sample sequenced in a study of shared T cell receptors in the human thymus. Sequencing used immunoSEQ multiplex PCR; TCRdb keeps in-frame clones, though not all of them. In the table there are some 400,000 clones, 95% of which are singletons. The sample comprised thymocytes. All receptors derive from a human donor.

The V call is TRBV11-2, the J call TRBJ2-5; tentatively, D is TRBD2 (6 bases). The CDR3 consists of 16 residues. The germline V and J ends were trimmed by 2 bases and 4 bases, with 17 bases remaining between them. CDR1 and CDR2 from the germline V gene are SGHAT and FQNNGV. CDR3 protein: CASSLRVTAGPETQYF. The CDR3 nucleotides read TGTGCCAGCAGCTTACGGGTCACAGCGGGCCCAGAGACCCAGTACTTC.

The chain uses TRBV25-1 and TRBJ2-1, with D perhaps TRBD2 (5 bases). V lost 7 bases to trimming and J lost 6 bases, with 16 bases between them. This CDR3 comprises 14 residues. In germline, CDR1 is MGHDK, CDR2 SYGVNS. CDR3 nucleotides: TGTGCCAGCATTTCCGCGGGCATTATCAATGAGCAGTTCTTC. Translated: CASISAGIINEQFF.

J is TRBJ1-4 and V is TRBV30, with 9 bases lining up with TRBD1. There are 17 residues in the CDR3. V trimming: 0 bases; J trimming: 0 bases; junction bases outside the gene matches: 5. Germline CDR1 reads GTSNPN; CDR2 reads SVGIG (reference sequence). The CDR3 here is CAWSVGQGEATNEKLFF. The CDR3 DNA reads TGTGCCTGGAGTGTGGGACAGGGAGAAGCAACTAATGAAAAACTGTTTTTT. Full variable domain (remainder filled in from reference TRBV30 and TRBJ1-4): SQTIHQWPATLVQPVGSPLSLECTVEGTSNPNLYWYRQAAGRGLQLLFYSVGIGQISSEVPQNLSASRPQDRQFILSSKKLLLSDSGFYLCAWSVGQGEATNEKLFFGSGTQLSVL.